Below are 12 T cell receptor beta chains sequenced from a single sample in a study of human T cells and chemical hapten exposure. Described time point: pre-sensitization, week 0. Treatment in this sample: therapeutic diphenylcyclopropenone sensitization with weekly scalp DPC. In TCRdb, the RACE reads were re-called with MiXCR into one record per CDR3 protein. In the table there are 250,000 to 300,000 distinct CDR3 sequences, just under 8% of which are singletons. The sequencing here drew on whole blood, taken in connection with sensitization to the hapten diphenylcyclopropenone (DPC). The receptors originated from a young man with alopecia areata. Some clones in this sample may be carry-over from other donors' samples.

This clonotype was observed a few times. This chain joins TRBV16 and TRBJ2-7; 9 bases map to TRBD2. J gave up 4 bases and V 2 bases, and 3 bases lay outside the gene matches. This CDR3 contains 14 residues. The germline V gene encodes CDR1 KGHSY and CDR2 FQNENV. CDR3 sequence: CASSQGTSSYEQYF. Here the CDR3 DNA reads TGTGCCAGCAGCCAAGGGACTAGCTCTTACGAGCAGTACTTC.

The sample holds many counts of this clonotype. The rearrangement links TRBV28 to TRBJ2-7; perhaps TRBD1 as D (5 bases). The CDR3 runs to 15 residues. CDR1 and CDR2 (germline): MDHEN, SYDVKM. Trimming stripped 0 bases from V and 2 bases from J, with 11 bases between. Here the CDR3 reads CASSLWRRATYEQYF. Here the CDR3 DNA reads TGTGCCAGCAGTTTATGGCGCAGGGCGACCTACGAGCAGTACTTC.

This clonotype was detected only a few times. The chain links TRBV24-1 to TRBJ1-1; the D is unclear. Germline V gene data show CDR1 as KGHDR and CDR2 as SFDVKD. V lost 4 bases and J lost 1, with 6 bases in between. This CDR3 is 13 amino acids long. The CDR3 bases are TGTGCCACCAGTGAGATGGGGAACACTGAAGCTTTCTTT. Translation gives CATSEMGNTEAFF.

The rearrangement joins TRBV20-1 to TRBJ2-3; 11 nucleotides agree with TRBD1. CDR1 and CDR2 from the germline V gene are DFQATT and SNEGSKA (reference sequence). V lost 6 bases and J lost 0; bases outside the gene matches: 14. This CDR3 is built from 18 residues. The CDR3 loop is CSAIPRTGGGGSTDTQYF. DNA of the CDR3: TGCAGTGCCATCCCCCGGACAGGGGGCGGAGGAAGCACAGATACGCAGTATTTT.

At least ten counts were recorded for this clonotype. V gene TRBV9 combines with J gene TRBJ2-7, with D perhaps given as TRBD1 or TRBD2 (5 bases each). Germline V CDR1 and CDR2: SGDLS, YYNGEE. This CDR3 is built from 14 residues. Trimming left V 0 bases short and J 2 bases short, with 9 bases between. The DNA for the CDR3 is TGTGCCAGCAGCGTAGAGGGGACGACCTACGAGCAGTACTTC. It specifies CASSVEGTTYEQYF.

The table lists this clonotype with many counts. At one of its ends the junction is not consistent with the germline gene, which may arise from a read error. CDR3 residues: CASSDSPGSRWVF. In DNA form, the CDR3 reads TGTGCCAGCAGTGACTCGCCGGGCAGCCGGTGGGTATTT. The chain recombines TRBV6-4 with TRBJ2-3; D is ambiguous. CDR1 MRHNA and CDR2 SNTAGT come from the germline V gene. The CDR3 consists of 13 residues.

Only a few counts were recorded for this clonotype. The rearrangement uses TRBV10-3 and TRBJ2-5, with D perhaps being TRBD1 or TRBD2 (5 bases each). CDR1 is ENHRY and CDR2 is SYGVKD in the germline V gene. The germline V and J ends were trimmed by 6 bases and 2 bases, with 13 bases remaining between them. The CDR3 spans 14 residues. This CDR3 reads CAISPGTEQETQYF. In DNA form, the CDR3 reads TGTGCCATCAGCCCCGGGACGGAGCAAGAGACCCAGTACTTC.

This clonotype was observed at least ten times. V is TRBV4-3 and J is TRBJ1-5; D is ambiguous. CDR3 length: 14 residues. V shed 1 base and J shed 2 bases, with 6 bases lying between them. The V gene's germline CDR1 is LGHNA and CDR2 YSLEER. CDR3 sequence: CASSQVPGNQPQHF. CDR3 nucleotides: TGCGCCAGCAGCCAAGTCCCAGGCAATCAGCCCCAGCATTTT.

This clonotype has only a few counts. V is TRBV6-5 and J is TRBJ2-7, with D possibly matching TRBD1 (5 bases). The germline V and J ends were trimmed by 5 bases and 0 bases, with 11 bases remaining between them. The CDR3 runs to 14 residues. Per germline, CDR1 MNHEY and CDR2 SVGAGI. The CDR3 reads CASSLSTDSYEQYF. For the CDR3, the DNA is TGTGCCAGCAGTCTCTCGACAGACTCCTACGAGCAGTACTTC.

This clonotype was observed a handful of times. For the CDR3, the DNA is TGCGCCAGCAGCGAGGGACTAGCGGGGGGGCCTCTGTTCTTC. Its protein is CASSEGLAGGPLFF. The chain employs TRBV5-1 and TRBJ2-1; 16 nucleotides agree with TRBD2. Germline V gene data show CDR1 as SGHRS and CDR2 as YFSETQ. This CDR3 is 14 amino acids long. The ends lost 4 bases at V and 15 bases at J; junction bases unmatched: 7.

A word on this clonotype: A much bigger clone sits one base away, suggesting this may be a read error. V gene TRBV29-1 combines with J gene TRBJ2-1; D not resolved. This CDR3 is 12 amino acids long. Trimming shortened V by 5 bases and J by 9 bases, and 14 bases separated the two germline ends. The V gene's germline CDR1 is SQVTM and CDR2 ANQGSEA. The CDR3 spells CSVKTLRSEQFF. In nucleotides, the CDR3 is TGCAGCGTTAAGACTCTACGGAGTGAGCAGTTCTTC.

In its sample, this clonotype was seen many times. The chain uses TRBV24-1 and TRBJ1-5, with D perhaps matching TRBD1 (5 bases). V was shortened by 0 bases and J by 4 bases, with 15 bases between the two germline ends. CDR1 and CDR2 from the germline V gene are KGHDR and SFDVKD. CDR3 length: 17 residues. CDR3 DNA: TGTGCCACCAGTGATTTGCGGGGAAGAGGGGTTAATCAGCCCCAGCATTTT. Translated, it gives CATSDLRGRGVNQPQHF.